This record covers a single T cell receptor (beta chain). No antigen is known for it. One end of the junction varies from germline; a read error may be responsible. These data are taken from a study of cytomegalovirus exposure and HLA in healthy donors. The overall study: Among the approximately 400 genotyped donors, less than 85% were placed in the Caucasian-associated ancestry cluster.

Germline V gives CDR1 SGHDT, CDR2 YYEEEE. The CDR3 is 15 amino acids. The PCR was carried out with 60 Vbeta primers and 13 Jbeta primers. Clones were sequenced by immunoSEQ multiplex PCR, and TCRdb holds only the in-frame ones, with some missing. The sample lists about 110,000 clones, under 70% occurring once. Study-wide points: In a later analysis, HLA-associated beta chains showed higher expansion and lower generation probabilities than comparable chains.

This receptor was taken from a man aged 18-30 years in good health and CMV-seropositive. Sample: PBMCs. The chain uses TRBV5-6 and TRBJ2-6; perhaps TRBD1 as D (5 bases). CDR3 protein: CASSLGFSGANALTF. CDR3 nucleotide sequence: TGTGCCAGCAGCTTGGGCTTCTCTGGGGCCAACGCCCTGACTTTC. The variable domain in full, completed from reference TRBV5-6 and TRBJ2-6, reads DAGVTQSPTHLIKTRGQQVTLRCSPKSGHDTVSWYQQALGQGPQFIFQYYEEEERQRGNFPDRFSGHQFPNYSSELNVNALLLGDSALYLCASSLGFSGANALTFGAGSRLTVL.